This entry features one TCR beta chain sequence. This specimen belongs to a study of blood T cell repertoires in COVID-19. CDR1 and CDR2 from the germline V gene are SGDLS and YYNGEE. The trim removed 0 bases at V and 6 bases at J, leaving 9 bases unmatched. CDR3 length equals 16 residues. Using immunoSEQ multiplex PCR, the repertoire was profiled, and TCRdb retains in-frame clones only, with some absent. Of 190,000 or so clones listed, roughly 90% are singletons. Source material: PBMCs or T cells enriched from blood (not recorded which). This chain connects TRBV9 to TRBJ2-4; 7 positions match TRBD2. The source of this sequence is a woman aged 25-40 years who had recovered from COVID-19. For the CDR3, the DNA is TGTGCCAGCAGCGTAGGACCCGGCGGGAGCGCAAACATTCAGTACTTC. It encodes CASSVGPGGSANIQYF.